These T cell receptor beta chains were read from a single sample in a study of cytomegalovirus exposure and HLA in healthy donors. The table came from immunoSEQ multiplex PCR; TCRdb's copy has only in-frame clones and leaves some out. This sample carries 170,000 or so clones, 70% to 85% of them seen once, and the ten largest clones take around 3.5%. The sample was PBMCs. The receptor source for this set is a woman aged 60 to 75 in good health and CMV-seropositive. Both conserved end residues are trimmed from each CDR3. D genes are given only for firm matches.

v_call d_call cdr3_length cdr3_aa
TRBV11-2 - 12 ASSFRGFGNTIY
TRBV5-1 TRBD1 11 ASYRGTSYEQY
TRBV5-1 TRBD2 14 ASSPGTSGVERTQY
TRBV6-4 TRBD2 14 ASSPDSGRIHNEQF
TRBV5-1 - 12 ASSPVGGNEKLF
TRBV6-5 TRBD2 14 ASSYSAGLADYEQY
TRBV19 - 12 ASSPPGTRNTIY
TRBV7-2 - 13 ASSLGTGTVSGQY
TRBV29-1 - 13 SVERGAATTDTQY
TRBV6-5 - 11 ASSINAGYEQY
TRBV5-8 TRBD1 13 ASSADRGLSYGYT
TRBV19 - 13 ASSPGAAGANVLT
TRBV6-1 TRBD2 11 ASSRTSPYEQY
TRBV21-1 - 16 ASSKVVTGGLRRARQY
TRBV5-1 - 11 ASSEPQGSEAF
TRBV5-1 TRBD2 12 ASSLAGGKETQY
TRBV14 - 13 ASSPQGLAKNSQY
TRBV4-2 - 15 ASSQDLGAGSGNTIY
TRBV18 - 13 ASSPGQYPGNTIY
TRBV2 TRBD2 14 ASKRVKTGGYNEQF
TRBV2 - 12 ASSGNAGNTEAF
TRBV18 TRBD2 15 ASSPSSGRATSNEQF
TRBV7-9 - 14 ASSLRQAGAGNTIY
TRBV5-8 TRBD2 16 ASSLGTSGRAAQETQY
TRBV28 - 10 ASSLVFYEQY
TRBV28 TRBD2 12 ASSLGAGPETQY
TRBV18 TRBD1 13 ASSDRVGGGQPQH
TRBV11-2 TRBD1 13 ASSPRTGGTGELF
TRBV6-5 - 12 ASSRDSLAYEQY
TRBV10-2 TRBD1 14 ASSGETGGKSTEAF
TRBV11-3 TRBD2 14 ASSPGLAGGRVTQY
TRBV30 - 10 AWSRGAGLYT
TRBV6-6 - 13 ASSRQALNTGELF
TRBV7-3 TRBD2 14 ASSPGRGGSYNEQF
TRBV4-3 - 13 ASSQDRQGNSPLH
TRBV15 - 14 ATSRDRQGRDYGYT
TRBV5-1 - 13 ASTALGSMNTEAF
TRBV28 TRBD2 17 ASIKLGTSGSRSYNEQF
TRBV19 TRBD2 14 ASSIGGGGAGETQY
TRBV5-1 TRBD2 16 ASSSGLAGGLLGNIQY